The 2 T cell receptor beta chains in this list originate from one sample, sequenced in a study of T cell responses to AZD1222 COVID-19 vaccine. Only in-frame clones appear in the TCRdb table, and some are missing; sequencing was by immunoSEQ multiplex PCR. Altogether approximately 140,000 clones are present, just over 90% being singletons, with the ten largest covering more than 3%. This specimen consisted of peripheral blood, obtained on day 0 of AZD1222 vaccination. The receptor source for this set is an adult in good health.

This chain's CDR3 is CASSPRVGTGGTQYF. The CDR3, as DNA: TGTGCCAGCAGCCCGAGGGTGGGGACCGGGGGGACCCAGTACTTC. The V and J genes are TRBV3-1 (or the pseudogene TRBV3-2) and TRBJ2-5, with D perhaps matching TRBD2 (6 bases). The ends were cut back, 4 bases at V and 7 bases at J, with 19 bases in the middle. CDR1 and CDR2 (germline): LGHDT, YNNKEL (reference sequence). This CDR3 region has 15 residues.

The chain recombines TRBV7-6 with TRBJ2-7; 8 bases align to TRBD1. The junction had 10 bases not matched to a gene; V was cut back by 5 bases and J by 4 bases. CDR3 length equals 15 residues. Germline V gene data show CDR1 as SGHVS and CDR2 as FNYEAQ. The CDR3 protein is CASSPETGVLYEQYF. CDR3 DNA sequence: TGTGCCAGCAGCCCGGAGACAGGGGTCCTTTACGAGCAGTACTTC.